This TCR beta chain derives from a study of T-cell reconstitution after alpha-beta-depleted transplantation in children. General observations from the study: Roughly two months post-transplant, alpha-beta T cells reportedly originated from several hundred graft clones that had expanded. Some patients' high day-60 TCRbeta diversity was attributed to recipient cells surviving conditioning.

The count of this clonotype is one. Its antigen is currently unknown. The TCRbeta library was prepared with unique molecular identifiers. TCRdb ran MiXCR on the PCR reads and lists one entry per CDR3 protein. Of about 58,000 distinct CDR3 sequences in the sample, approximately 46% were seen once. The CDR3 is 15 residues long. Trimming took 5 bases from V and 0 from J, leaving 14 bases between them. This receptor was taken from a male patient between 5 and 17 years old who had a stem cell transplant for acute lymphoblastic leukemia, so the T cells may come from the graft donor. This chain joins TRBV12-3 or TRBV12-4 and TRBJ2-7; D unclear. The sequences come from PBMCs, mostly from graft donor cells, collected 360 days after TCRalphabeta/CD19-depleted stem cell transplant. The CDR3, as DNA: TGTGCCAGCAGTCGCGACCCGATTAGCTCCTACGAGCAGTACTTC. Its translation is CASSRDPISSYEQYF.